The sequence of this T cell receptor (beta chain) was determined in a study of blood T cell repertoires in COVID-19. Study overall: From T cells, B-cell-depleted T cells, or PBMCs came the material, which was cDNA or gDNA.

The assay was immunoSEQ multiplex PCR, and TCRdb's table has in-frame clones only and misses some. This sample has under 200,000 clones, with about 86% found just once. This clonotype was sampled from a man over 45 with active or convalescent COVID-19. The sample was peripheral blood.

CDR3 in amino acids: CASSQVWTGDGYTF. In DNA, the CDR3 is TGTGCCAGCAGCCAAGTTTGGACAGGGGATGGCTACACCTTC. The chain links TRBV14 to TRBJ1-2, with 9 bases aligning to TRBD1. The V gene's germline CDR1 is SGHDN and CDR2 FVKESK. The CDR3 covers 14 residues. J was trimmed by 6 bases and V by 1 base; bases with no gene match: 3.